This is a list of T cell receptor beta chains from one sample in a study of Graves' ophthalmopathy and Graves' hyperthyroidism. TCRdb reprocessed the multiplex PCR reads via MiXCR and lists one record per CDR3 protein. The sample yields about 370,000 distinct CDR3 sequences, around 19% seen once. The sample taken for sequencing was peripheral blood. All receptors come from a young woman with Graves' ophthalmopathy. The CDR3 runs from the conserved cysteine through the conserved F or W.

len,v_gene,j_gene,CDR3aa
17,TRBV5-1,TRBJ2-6,CASSLGFRPTGANVLTF
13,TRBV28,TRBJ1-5,CATGGLGNQPQHF
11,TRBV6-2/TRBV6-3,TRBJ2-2,CASSVTRELFF
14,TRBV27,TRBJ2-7,CASSLSTGAYEQYF
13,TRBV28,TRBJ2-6,CASRISGANVLTF
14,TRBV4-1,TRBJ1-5,CASSRGSSNQPQHF
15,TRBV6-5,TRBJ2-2,CASSYLGSNTGELFF
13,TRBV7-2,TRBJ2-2,CASSLVVVGELFF
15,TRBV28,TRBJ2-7,CASSPLIQTGYEQYF
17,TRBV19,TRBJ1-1,CASSTSIVRASNTEAFF
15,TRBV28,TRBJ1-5,CASRDGWGGNQPQHF
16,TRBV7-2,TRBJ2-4,CASSSQGGSAKNIQYF
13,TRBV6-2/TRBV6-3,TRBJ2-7,CATLGLGSYEQYF
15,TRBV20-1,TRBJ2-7,CSAREMSGEAYGQYF
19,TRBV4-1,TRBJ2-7,CASSQQLAGGPLWDYEQYF
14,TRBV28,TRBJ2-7,CASSYRGRSYEQYF
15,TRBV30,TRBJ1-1,CAWSRTGEVDTEAFF
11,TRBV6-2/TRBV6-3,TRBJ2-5,CASIEQETQYF
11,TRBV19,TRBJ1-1,CATTGGTEAFF
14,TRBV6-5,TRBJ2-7,CASSPWGGRYEQYF
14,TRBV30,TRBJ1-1,CAWSVAGLNTEAFF
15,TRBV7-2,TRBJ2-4,CASSSLAGGKNIQYF
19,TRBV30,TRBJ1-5,CAWSVRRTGGIYSNQPQHF
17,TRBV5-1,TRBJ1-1,CASSGTGTGVRNTEAFF
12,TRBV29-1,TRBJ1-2,CSVEGRYYGYTF
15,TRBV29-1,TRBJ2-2,CSVEGRDRGRGELFF
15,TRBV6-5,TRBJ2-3,CASSYSKSLADTQYF